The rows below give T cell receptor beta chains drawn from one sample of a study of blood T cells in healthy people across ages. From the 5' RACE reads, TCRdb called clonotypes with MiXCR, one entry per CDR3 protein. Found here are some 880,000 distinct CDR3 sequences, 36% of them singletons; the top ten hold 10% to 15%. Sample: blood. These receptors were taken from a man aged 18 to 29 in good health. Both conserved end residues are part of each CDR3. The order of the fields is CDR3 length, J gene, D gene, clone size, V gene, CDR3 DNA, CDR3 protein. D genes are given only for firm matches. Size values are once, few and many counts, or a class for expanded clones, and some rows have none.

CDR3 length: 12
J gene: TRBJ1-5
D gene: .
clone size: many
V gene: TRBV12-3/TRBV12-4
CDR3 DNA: TGTGCCACCGCAGGGGGCAATCAGCCCCAGCATTTT
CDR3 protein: CATAGGNQPQHF

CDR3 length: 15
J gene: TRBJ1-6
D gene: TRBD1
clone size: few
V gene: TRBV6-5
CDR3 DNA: TGTGCCAGCAGTTACATCGGGACAGGCCTAGGGCCCCTCCACTTT
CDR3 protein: CASSYIGTGLGPLHF

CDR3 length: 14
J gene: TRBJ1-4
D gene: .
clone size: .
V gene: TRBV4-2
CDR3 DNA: TGTGCCAGCAGCCAAATCGGGGATAATGAAAAACTGTTTTTT
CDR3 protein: CASSQIGDNEKLFF

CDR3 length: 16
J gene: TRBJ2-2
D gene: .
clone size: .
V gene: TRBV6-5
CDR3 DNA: TGTGCCAGCTCAATGGGGGCAGGATCAACCACCGGGGAGCTGTTTTTT
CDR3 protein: CASSMGAGSTTGELFF

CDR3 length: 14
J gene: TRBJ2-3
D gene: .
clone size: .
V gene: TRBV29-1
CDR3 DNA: TGCAGCGTTGCGGGTTCCGAGGGAACAGATACGCAGTATTTT
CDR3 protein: CSVAGSEGTDTQYF

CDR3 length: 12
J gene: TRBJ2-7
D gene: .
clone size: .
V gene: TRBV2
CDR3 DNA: TGTGCCAGCAGGCCCGTTTCCGACGAGCAGTACTTC
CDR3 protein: CASRPVSDEQYF

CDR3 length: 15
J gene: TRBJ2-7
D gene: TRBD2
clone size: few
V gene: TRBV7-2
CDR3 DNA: TGTGCCAGCAGCCTTTATAGCGGGGATACCTACGAGCAGTACTTC
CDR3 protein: CASSLYSGDTYEQYF

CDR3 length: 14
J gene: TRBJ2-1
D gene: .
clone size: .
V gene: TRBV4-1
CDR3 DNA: TGCGCCAGCAGCTCACCTCGGATAGGTAGTGAGCAGTTCTTC
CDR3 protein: CASSSPRIGSEQFF

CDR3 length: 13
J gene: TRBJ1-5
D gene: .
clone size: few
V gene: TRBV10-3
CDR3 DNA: TGTGCCATCAGTCCCTTCGTCGATCAGCCCCAGCATTTT
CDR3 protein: CAISPFVDQPQHF

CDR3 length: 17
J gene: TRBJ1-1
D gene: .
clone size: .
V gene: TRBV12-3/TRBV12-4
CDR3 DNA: TGTGCCAGCAGTTTCAGGGAGGGACTCATCCTGCACACTGAAGCTTTCTTT
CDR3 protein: CASSFREGLILHTEAFF

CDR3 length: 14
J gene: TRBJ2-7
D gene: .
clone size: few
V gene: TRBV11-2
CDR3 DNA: TGTGCCAGCAGCTTAGAGCTGGGATTCTACGAGCAGTACTTC
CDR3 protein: CASSLELGFYEQYF

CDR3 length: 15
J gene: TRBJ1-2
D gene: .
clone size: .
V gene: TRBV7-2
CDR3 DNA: TGTGCCAGCAGCTTAGTGGGACGCGCGGACTATGGCTACACCTTC
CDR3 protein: CASSLVGRADYGYTF

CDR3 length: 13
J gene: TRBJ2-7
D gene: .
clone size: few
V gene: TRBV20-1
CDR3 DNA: TGCAGTGCTAGGGACACCGGCTCCTACGAGCAGTACTTC
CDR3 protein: CSARDTGSYEQYF

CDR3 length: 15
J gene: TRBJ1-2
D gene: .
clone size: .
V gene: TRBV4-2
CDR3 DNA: TGTGCCAGCAGCCAAGGGTCTCGAACGCCGTATGGCTACACCTTC
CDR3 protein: CASSQGSRTPYGYTF

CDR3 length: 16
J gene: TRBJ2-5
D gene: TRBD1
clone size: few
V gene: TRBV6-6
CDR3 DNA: TGTGCCAGCAGTAAGACAGGGACAGGGCGTCAAGAGACCCAGTACTTC
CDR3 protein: CASSKTGTGRQETQYF

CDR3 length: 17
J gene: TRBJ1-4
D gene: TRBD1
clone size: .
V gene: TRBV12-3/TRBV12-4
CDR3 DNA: TGTGCCAGCAGTCCACGGACAGGCCCCGCAACTAATGAAAAACTGTTTTTT
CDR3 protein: CASSPRTGPATNEKLFF

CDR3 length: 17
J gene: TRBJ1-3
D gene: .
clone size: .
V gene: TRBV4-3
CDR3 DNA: TGCGCCAGCAGCTTCTCGGGGTTGGTGAGCTCTGGAAACACCATATATTTT
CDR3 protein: CASSFSGLVSSGNTIYF

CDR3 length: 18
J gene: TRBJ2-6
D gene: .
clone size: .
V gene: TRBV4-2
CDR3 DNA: TGTGCCAGCAGCCAAGGGCCGGAGCTACTCTCTGGGGCCAACGTCCTGACTTTC
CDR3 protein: CASSQGPELLSGANVLTF

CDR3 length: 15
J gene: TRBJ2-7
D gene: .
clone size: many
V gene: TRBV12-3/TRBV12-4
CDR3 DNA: TGTGCCAGCAGTTTGGTAGGGCCAGGCCCCAGGGAGCAGTACTTC
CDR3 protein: CASSLVGPGPREQYF

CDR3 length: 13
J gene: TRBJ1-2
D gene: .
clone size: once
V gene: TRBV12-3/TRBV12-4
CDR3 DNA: TGTGCCAGCAGTAAAGGACGGGACTATGGCTACACCTTC
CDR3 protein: CASSKGRDYGYTF

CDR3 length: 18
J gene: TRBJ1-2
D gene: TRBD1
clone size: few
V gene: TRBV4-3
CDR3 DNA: TGCGCCAGCAGCCAAGAGGGGGTTAGGGGACAGGGTGTAGGTGGCTACACCTTC
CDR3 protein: CASSQEGVRGQGVGGYTF

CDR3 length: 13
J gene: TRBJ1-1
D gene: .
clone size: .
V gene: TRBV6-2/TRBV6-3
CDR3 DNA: TGTGCCAGCAGTTACGGCTACGAAAACGAAGCTTTCTTT
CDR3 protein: CASSYGYENEAFF

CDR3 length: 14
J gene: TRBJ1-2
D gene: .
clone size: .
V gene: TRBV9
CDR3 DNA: TGTGCCAGCAGCGTAGAATCAGCTAACTATGGCTACACCTTC
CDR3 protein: CASSVESANYGYTF

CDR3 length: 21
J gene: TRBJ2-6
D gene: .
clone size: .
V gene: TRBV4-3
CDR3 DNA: TGCGCCAGCAGCCGTCGCGTAGGGAGGGACAGGACGAACTCTGGGGCCAACGTCCTGACTTTC
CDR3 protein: CASSRRVGRDRTNSGANVLTF

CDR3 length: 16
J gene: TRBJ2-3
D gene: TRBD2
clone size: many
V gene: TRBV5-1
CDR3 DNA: TGCGCCAGCAGCTTGCGGCCTAGCGGGGTCACAGATACGCAGTATTTT
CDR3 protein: CASSLRPSGVTDTQYF

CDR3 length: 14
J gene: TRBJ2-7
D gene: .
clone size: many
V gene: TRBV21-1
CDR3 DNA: TGTGCCAGCAGGGGGAGACCAAGCTCCTACGAGCAGTACTTC
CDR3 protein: CASRGRPSSYEQYF

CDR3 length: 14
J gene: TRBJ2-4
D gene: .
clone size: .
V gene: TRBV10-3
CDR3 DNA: TGTGCCGCAGGCCAAGGACTGGCGGAAAACATTCAGTACTTC
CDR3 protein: CAAGQGLAENIQYF

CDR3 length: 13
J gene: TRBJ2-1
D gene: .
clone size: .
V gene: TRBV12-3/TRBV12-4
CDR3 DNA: TGTGCCAGCAGTCCCCGGACCAACAATGAGCAGTTCTTC
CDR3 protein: CASSPRTNNEQFF

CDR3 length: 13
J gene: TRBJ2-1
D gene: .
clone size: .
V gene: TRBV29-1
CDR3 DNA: TGCAGCGTCCATGAAGAGTCCCCCCGCGAGCAGTTCTTC
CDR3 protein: CSVHEESPREQFF

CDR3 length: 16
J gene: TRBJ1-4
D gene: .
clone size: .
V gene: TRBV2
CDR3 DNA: TGTGCCAGCAGTGAACAGGGTGGAAAGACTAATGAAAAACTGTTTTTT
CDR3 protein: CASSEQGGKTNEKLFF